A selection of T cell receptor beta chains follows, all from one sample in a study of OX40 agonist ivuxolimab in advanced cancers. Method: immunoSEQ multiplex PCR; TCRdb's copy keeps in-frame clones and lacks some. The top ten clones hold roughly 4.2% of a sample with more than 60,000 clones, about 87% of them seen once. The sequenced sample was CD4+ or CD8+ T cells sorted from blood, obtained in a trial of the OX40 agonist ivuxolimab. Receptor source: an adult with an advanced solid tumor such as melanoma, head and neck, liver or kidney cancer. Each CDR3 is given with its conserved first and last residue. A D gene is named only where the DNA matches it firmly. Rows may omit the clone size; those that give it use once, few, many or a size class.

>.|.|TRBV7-9|TRBJ2-7
TGTGCCAGCAGCTTATGGACAGTGCAATCCTACGAGCAGTACTTC
CASSLWTVQSYEQYF
>.|.|TRBV5-1|TRBJ2-1
TGCGCCAGCAGCTTGAGACGAAGCTCCTACAATGAGCAGTTCTTC
CASSLRRSSYNEQFF
>TRBD1|.|TRBV4-3|TRBJ1-1
TGCGCCAGCAGCCAATTCGCGACAGGGCAGACGAACACTGAAGCTTTCTTT
CASSQFATGQTNTEAFF
>.|.|TRBV5-1|TRBJ1-5
TGCGCCAGCAGCTTGGCCCCGTGGGGGAATCAGCCCCAGCATTTT
CASSLAPWGNQPQHF
>.|.|TRBV28|TRBJ2-3
TGTGCCAGCAGTGACAGAACCGGCGCAGATACGCAGTATTTT
CASSDRTGADTQYF
>.|.|TRBV2|TRBJ2-5
TGTGCCAGCAGTGAAGAGCGGGAGACCCAGTACTTC
CASSEERETQYF
>.|few|TRBV5-1|TRBJ1-3
TGCGCCAGCAGCCAGGGCTCTGGAAACACCATATATTTT
CASSQGSGNTIYF
>.|.|TRBV30|TRBJ1-5
TGTGCCTGGAGTGAGAGACTGTCTATAAAGGGACGGGGTCAGCCCCAGCATTTT
CAWSERLSIKGRGQPQHF
>.|.|TRBV27|TRBJ1-1
TGTGCCAGCAGTTTAACGGGAGGGGGGCAGGACACTGAAGCTTTCTTT
CASSLTGGGQDTEAFF
>TRBD2|.|TRBV7-6|TRBJ2-1
TGTGCCAGCAGCCCTGGAGGGCTAGCGGGGGATGAGCAGTTCTTC
CASSPGGLAGDEQFF
>.|.|TRBV28|TRBJ1-2
TGTGCCAGCAGTTTGGTGCTTTATGGCTACACCTTC
CASSLVLYGYTF
>.|.|TRBV28|TRBJ2-5
TGTGCCAGCAGTCCCGGCCGGGCGGCGACCCAAGAGACCCAGTACTTC
CASSPGRAATQETQYF
>TRBD1|.|TRBV7-8|TRBJ1-2
TGTGCCAGCAGCTTATCCGGAAGTGACAGGGGCGGCGGCTACACCTTC
CASSLSGSDRGGGYTF
>.|.|TRBV18|TRBJ1-4
TGTGCCAGCTCACCTAGACACCCAGCAACTAATGAAAAACTGTTTTTT
CASSPRHPATNEKLFF
>.|.|TRBV20-1|TRBJ1-1
TGCAGTGCGCCCTGGAGGACTGAAGCTTTCTTT
CSAPWRTEAFF
>TRBD2|few|TRBV4-1|TRBJ2-5
TGCGCCAGCAGCCAAGAGGTAGCGGGGCCAAAAGAGACCCAGTACTTC
CASSQEVAGPKETQYF
>TRBD1|.|TRBV11-2|TRBJ1-2
TGTGCCAGCAGCTTTAGGCAGGGGGGGTTCTATGGCTACACCTTC
CASSFRQGGFYGYTF
>TRBD1|.|TRBV28|TRBJ1-4
TGTGCCAGCAGTTCCCATCGGCCAGGGGGCGGTGATGAAAAACTGTTTTTT
CASSSHRPGGGDEKLFF
>.|.|TRBV5-6|TRBJ1-1
TGTGCCAGCAGCCGTAGGTACACTGAAGCTTTCTTT
CASSRRYTEAFF
>TRBD1|.|TRBV6-1|TRBJ2-7
TGTGCCAGCAGTGCGGTCAGGGGGTCATACGAGCAGTACTTC
CASSAVRGSYEQYF
>.|.|TRBV5-5|TRBJ1-5
TGTGCCAGCAGCTTAGGGCAGAACCAGCCCCAGCATTTT
CASSLGQNQPQHF
>TRBD1|.|TRBV6-5|TRBJ1-1
TGTGCCAGCGGAACAGGGGGCGCGAACACTGAAGCTTTCTTT
CASGTGGANTEAFF
>.|.|TRBV9|TRBJ2-5
TGTGCCCAGGGGCAGACGGGGCGGGAGACCCAGTACTTC
CAQGQTGRETQYF
>TRBD1|few|TRBV28|TRBJ1-2
TGTGCCAGCAGTTCTCGGACAGGAGATGCCAGCTATGGCTACACCTTC
CASSSRTGDASYGYTF
>TRBD1|.|TRBV19|TRBJ1-2
TGTGCCAGTAGTATAGATCCGGGACAGGGGAGGTACGACTATGGCTACACCTTC
CASSIDPGQGRYDYGYTF
>TRBD1|.|TRBV7-9|TRBJ1-3
TGTGCCAGCAGCACCGGGGACAGTTTCTCTGGAAACACCATATATTTT
CASSTGDSFSGNTIYF
>TRBD1|.|TRBV5-6|TRBJ1-1
TGTGCCAGCAGCGTACTGGACAGGGGGAACACTGAAGCTTTCTTT
CASSVLDRGNTEAFF
>.|.|TRBV27|TRBJ1-2
TGTGCCTATGGGGGACATGGCTACACCTTC
CAYGGHGYTF
>.|.|TRBV28|TRBJ1-2
TGTGCCAGCAGTAGGGAGCGTCTGGGGGGCTACACCTTC
CASSRERLGGYTF
>.|.|TRBV28|TRBJ1-1
TGTGCCAGCAGTTTAACCTCCAGGGCCACTGAAGCTTTCTTT
CASSLTSRATEAFF
>.|.|TRBV18|TRBJ2-1
TGTGCCAGCTCACCATCAGCAGGGATCAATGAGCAGTTCTTC
CASSPSAGINEQFF
>.|.|TRBV4-1|TRBJ2-5
TGCGCCAGCAGCCAAACGTTGGGATCCCAAGAGACCCAGTACTTC
CASSQTLGSQETQYF
>TRBD2|.|TRBV15|TRBJ2-3
TGTGCCACCAGCAGAGGGACTAGCGGGATCGCTTTAAAGACAGATACGCAGTATTTT
CATSRGTSGIALKTDTQYF
>.|.|TRBV19|TRBJ2-7
TGTGCCAGTAGTACGCCGGGACACCTTCACGAGCAGTACTTC
CASSTPGHLHEQYF
>.|.|TRBV7-2|TRBJ2-2
TGTGCCAGCAGCTATAGCGGAACTATGAACACCGGGGAGCTGTTTTTT
CASSYSGTMNTGELFF
>.|.|TRBV7-2|TRBJ2-7
TGTGCGACCGCCGAAGGTGACGCTCATACCTACGAGCAGTACTTC
CATAEGDAHTYEQYF
>.|.|TRBV19|TRBJ1-6
TGTGCCAGTAGTCAGTTGCAGGGGTATTCACCCCTCCACTTT
CASSQLQGYSPLHF
>TRBD1|.|TRBV11-2|TRBJ2-4
TGTGCCAGCAGGGCGCCACCACAGGGGGACCAAAACATTCAGTACTTC
CASRAPPQGDQNIQYF
>TRBD1|once|TRBV5-6|TRBJ1-2
TGTGCCAGCAGCTTACCGGGACAGGGAAGCTATGGCTACACCTTC
CASSLPGQGSYGYTF
>TRBD2|.|TRBV28|TRBJ2-5
TGTGCCAGCAGCCCAGAAGGACTAGCGGGAGAACGTGAGACCCAGTACTTC
CASSPEGLAGERETQYF
>.|.|TRBV29-1|TRBJ2-1
TGCAGCGTTGAGAGAGCGGACTCCTACAATGAGCAGTTCTTC
CSVERADSYNEQFF
>.|.|TRBV9|TRBJ2-5
TGTGCCAGCAGCGTAGGTAGGTGGAACTCCGTCCAAGAGACCCAGTACTTC
CASSVGRWNSVQETQYF
>.|.|TRBV21-1|TRBJ1-1
TGTGCCAGCAGCAACGGACAGGATAAAGCTTTCTTT
CASSNGQDKAFF
>.|.|TRBV6-6|TRBJ2-3
TGTGCCAGCAGTTTAAGGACGGGCGACGATACGCAGTATTTT
CASSLRTGDDTQYF
>TRBD1|.|TRBV7-9|TRBJ1-2
TGTGCCAGCAGCGTACGACAGGGATATGGCTACACCTTC
CASSVRQGYGYTF
>.|.|TRBV7-2|TRBJ1-1
TGTGCCAGCAGCTCAGGCAGGGTCGGCACTGAAGCTTTCTTT
CASSSGRVGTEAFF
>.|.|TRBV11-2|TRBJ2-7
TGTGCCAGCAGCTCCCTAACTACCAACGAGCAGTACTTC
CASSSLTTNEQYF
>.|.|TRBV7-2|TRBJ2-3
TGTGCCAGCAGCCCTTATACAGATACGCAGTATTTT
CASSPYTDTQYF
>.|.|TRBV7-9|TRBJ1-1
TGTGCCAGCAGCTTAGCAGTGAGGGTGGGCACTGAAGCTTTCTTT
CASSLAVRVGTEAFF
>.|.|TRBV19|TRBJ1-2
TGTGCCAGTACCCATAGTGGGGACGGAAGTTATGGCTACACCTTC
CASTHSGDGSYGYTF
>TRBD1|.|TRBV15|TRBJ1-5
TGTGCCACCAGCGGCAGGGGGGCCTTCAATCAGCCCCAGCATTTT
CATSGRGAFNQPQHF
>TRBD2|.|TRBV14|TRBJ2-7
TGTGCCAGCAGCCCCTTTATAGTGGACGGGGGGAACTACGAGCAGTACTTC
CASSPFIVDGGNYEQYF
>TRBD1|.|TRBV10-1|TRBJ2-6
TGCGCAGACCGGGACAGGGGACTCTCTGGGGCCAACGTCCTGACTTTC
CADRDRGLSGANVLTF